These 27 T cell receptor beta chains came from one sample sequenced in a study of blood T cell repertoires in COVID-19. Using immunoSEQ multiplex PCR, the repertoire was profiled, and TCRdb retains in-frame clones only, with some absent. Of about 180,000 clones in the sample, nearly 90% were seen once. The sample consisted of peripheral blood. The receptors come from a man younger than 35 who had recovered from COVID-19.

The V gene is TRBV5-4, the J gene TRBJ1-6; the D is unclear. CDR3 length: 13 amino acids. V was shortened by 4 bases and J by 9 bases, with 11 bases between the two germline ends. The germline V gene has CDR1 SGHNT and CDR2 YYREEE (reference sequence). The CDR3 is CASSRDLFSPLHF. The CDR3 DNA sequence: TGTGCCAGCAGCCGGGATCTTTTTTCACCCCTCCACTTT.

This clone was found many times. The genes are TRBV19 and TRBJ1-5; TRBD1 matches at 7 bases. CDR3 length equals 13 residues. Germline CDR1 LNHDA, CDR2 SQIVND (reference sequence). V lost 7 bases and J lost 5; bases outside the gene matches: 5. The CDR3 DNA sequence: TGTGCCAGTAAAGACAGGGCTCATCAGCCCCAGCATTTT. Amino acids: CASKDRAHQPQHF.

V gene TRBV19 combines with J gene TRBJ1-2, with 9 bases aligning to TRBD1. Germline V gene data show CDR1 as LNHDA and CDR2 as SQIVND (reference sequence). This CDR3 comprises 15 residues. With V trimmed by 5 bases and J by 6 bases, 10 bases remained unmatched. This CDR3 reads CASSAGDRARDGYTF. The CDR3 DNA sequence: TGTGCCAGTAGTGCCGGGGACAGGGCGAGGGATGGCTACACCTTC.

V is TRBV6-5 and J is TRBJ1-3; weak D call: TRBD1 (5 bases). This CDR3 contains 15 residues. The V end lost 2 bases, the J end lost 0 bases, and 8 bases lay between the germline ends. Germline-derived CDR1 and CDR2 are MNHEY and SVGAGI. The CDR3: CASSYVGASGNTIYF. CDR3 sequence (DNA): TGTGCCAGCAGTTACGTAGGGGCCTCTGGAAACACCATATATTTT.

The chain recombines TRBV4-1 with TRBJ2-1, with D maybe TRBD1 (6 bases). The CDR3 is 16 residues long. Germline lookup yields CDR1 MGHRA and CDR2 YSYEKL. V was cut by 1 base and J by 0 bases, with 10 bases left in between. CDR3 in DNA: TGCGCCAGCAGCCAAGCTGGGACAATCTCCTACAATGAGCAGTTCTTC. It translates to CASSQAGTISYNEQFF.

The J gene is TRBJ2-4, the V gene TRBV29-1; 7 bases align to TRBD1. Germline lookup yields CDR1 SQVTM and CDR2 ANQGSEA. After removal of 4 bases from V and 5 bases from J, the junction contained 8 bases not matched to a gene. This CDR3 is 14 amino acids long. This CDR3 reads CSVVGQGVENIQYF. In nucleotides, the CDR3 is TGCAGCGTTGTGGGGCAGGGGGTCGAAAACATTCAGTACTTC.

This clone was counted between two and nine times. The chain uses TRBV3-1 (or the pseudogene TRBV3-2) and TRBJ2-5; 9 bases are shared with TRBD1. This CDR3 region has 16 residues. CDR1 is LGHDT, CDR2 YNNKEL, per germline (reference sequence). V dropped 6 bases and J dropped 4; count of bases not matched to a gene: 12. CDR3 in amino acids: CASSRPGTGKVETQYF. CDR3 nucleotide sequence: TGTGCCAGCAGTCGTCCCGGGACAGGGAAGGTAGAGACCCAGTACTTC.

The chain links TRBV3-1 (or the pseudogene TRBV3-2) to TRBJ2-3; the D gene is possibly TRBD2 (5 bases). There are 16 residues in the CDR3. Between the trimmed V and J ends, which lost 1 base and 2 bases, there was a span of 13 bases. Germline values: CDR1 LGHDT, CDR2 YNNKEL (reference sequence). The chain's CDR3 is CASSQVERDYTDTQYF. The CDR3, as DNA: TGTGCCAGCAGCCAAGTTGAGAGGGATTACACAGATACGCAGTATTTT.

The chain couples TRBV12-3 or TRBV12-4 to TRBJ2-7; D gene uncertain. V was cut by 4 bases and J by 4 bases, with 8 bases left in between. The CDR3 length is 12 residues. CDR3 nucleotide sequence: TGTGCCAGCAGTTGGTTGCGGTACGAGCAGTACTTC. Translating gives CASSWLRYEQYF.

The gene calls are TRBV7-9 and TRBJ1-1, with D unclear. The CDR3 covers 15 residues. V gave up 1 base and J gave up 3 bases, with 12 bases separating them. The germline CDR1 and CDR2 sequences are SEHNR and FQNEAQ (reference sequence). CDR3 in amino acids: CASSLGSLDYTEAFF. The CDR3 DNA reads TGTGCCAGCAGCTTAGGCAGCCTAGACTACACTGAAGCTTTCTTT.

The chain carries TRBV5-5 and TRBJ1-4; 8 bases agree with TRBD1. The CDR3 consists of 16 residues. Per germline, CDR1 SGHKS and CDR2 YYEKEE (reference sequence). V shed 1 base, J shed 7 bases, and the junction held 9 bases outside the gene matches. CDR3 residues: CASSLSDRGSREKLFF. CDR3 coding DNA: TGTGCCAGCAGCTTGAGTGACAGGGGCTCTCGTGAAAAACTGTTTTTT.

V and J are TRBV2 and TRBJ1-4, with TRBD1 as a possible D gene (5 bases). The CDR3 loop spans 11 amino acids. The V and J ends lost 6 bases and 14 bases respectively, with 13 bases between them. Looked up from germline, CDR1 is SNHLY and CDR2 is FYNNEI. For the CDR3, the DNA is TGTGCCAGCAGCCAGGGTCACAGCCTGTTTTTT. It yields the protein CASSQGHSLFF.

The chain carries TRBV29-1 and TRBJ2-3; TRBD1 aligns across 11 bases. Germline V gene lookup returns CDR1 SQVTM and CDR2 ANQGSEA. J was trimmed by 7 bases and V by 4 bases; bases with no gene match: 7. The CDR3 covers 14 residues. The DNA of the CDR3 is TGCAGCGTTGGTCGGACAGGGGGCGGAAATACGCAGTATTTT. This sequence encodes CSVGRTGGGNTQYF.

This clone was recorded only once. This chain connects TRBV7-9 to TRBJ1-1; 9 bases agree with TRBD1. There are 14 residues in the CDR3. The V gene's germline CDR1 is SEHNR and CDR2 FQNEAQ (reference sequence). Germline trimming cut 7 bases from V and 8 bases from J; bases unmatched to any gene: 11. This chain's CDR3 is CASTRDRVNEEAFF. The CDR3 coding sequence is TGTGCCAGCACCCGGGACAGGGTCAACGAAGAAGCTTTCTTT.

The chain couples TRBV6-5 to TRBJ2-7, with D tentatively TRBD2 (5 bases). In germline, CDR1 is MNHEY, CDR2 SVGAGI. The CDR3 is 11 amino acids. V was trimmed by 6 bases and J by 4 bases, leaving 7 bases between them. This chain's CDR3 is CASSWEYEQYF. CDR3 in DNA: TGTGCCAGCAGCTGGGAGTACGAGCAGTACTTC.

The rearrangement uses TRBV19 and TRBJ2-3, with 9 bases identical to TRBD2. The CDR3 is 16 residues long. CDR1 and CDR2 (germline): LNHDA, SQIVND (reference sequence). V lost 3 bases, J lost 2 bases, and 6 bases stayed unmatched. As DNA, the CDR3 is TGTGCCAGTAGTATGCCCGCGGGAGGGACCACAGATACGCAGTATTTT. Its translation is CASSMPAGGTTDTQYF.

This clone occurred a few times. The rearrangement links TRBV5-1 to TRBJ1-1; unclear D gene. Germline-derived CDR1 and CDR2 are SGHRS and YFSETQ. CDR3 length: 13 amino acids. V gave up 0 bases and J gave up 3 bases, with 6 bases separating them. The CDR3 region has the DNA TGCGCCAGCAGCTTGGAACTCGACACTGAAGCTTTCTTT. As protein: CASSLELDTEAFF.

The genes are TRBV27 and TRBJ2-7; 9 bases line up with TRBD2. CDR3 length: 17 amino acids. From germline, CDR1 is MNHEY and CDR2 SMNVEV (reference sequence). With 4 bases clipped from V and 2 bases from J, the junction kept 12 bases outside the gene matches. CDR3 residues: CASSSSRSSGTTYEQYF. The DNA for the CDR3 is TGTGCCAGCAGTTCCTCCAGATCTAGCGGGACTACCTACGAGCAGTACTTC.

This rearrangement joins TRBV12-3 or TRBV12-4 to TRBJ2-1; TRBD1 matches at 9 bases. The V and J ends lost 7 bases and 7 bases, in that order; junction bases with no gene match: 5. This CDR3 is built from 13 residues. CDR3: CASMGQGRNEQFF. CDR3 nucleotides: TGTGCCAGCATGGGACAGGGAAGAAATGAGCAGTTCTTC.

This chain links TRBV5-6 with TRBJ1-3; D is unclear. V was shortened by 0 bases and J by 2 bases, with 6 bases between the two germline ends. The CDR3 spans 14 residues. Germline CDR1 SGHDT, CDR2 YYEEEE. In DNA, the CDR3 is TGTGCCAGCAGCTTGGGAGGAACTGGAAACACCATATATTTT. Amino acids: CASSLGGTGNTIYF. The full variable domain, rest sourced from reference TRBV5-6 and TRBJ1-3, is DAGVTQSPTHLIKTRGQQVTLRCSPKSGHDTVSWYQQALGQGPQFIFQYYEEEERQRGNFPDRFSGHQFPNYSSELNVNALLLGDSALYLCASSLGGTGNTIYFGEGSWLTVV.

The chain recombines TRBV7-2 with TRBJ1-1, with D maybe TRBD1 (6 bases). The CDR3 loop spans 14 amino acids. Trimming cost V 6 bases and J 8 bases, with 19 bases left between them. The germline V gene encodes CDR1 SGHTA and CDR2 FQGNSA. As DNA, the CDR3 is TGTGCCAGCAGGCCCCGGACAAGGGGGAAAGAAGCTTTCTTT. Amino acids: CASRPRTRGKEAFF.

This clone was seen a few times. The CDR3 reads CASSLDISRGTDTQYF. CDR3 sequence (DNA): TGTGCCAGCAGCTTAGACATCTCCAGGGGGACAGATACGCAGTATTTT. V and J are TRBV11-1 and TRBJ2-3; TRBD1 aligns across 7 bases. Germline loops: CDR1 SGHAT, CDR2 FQDESV (reference sequence). V trimming: 1 base; J trimming: 3 bases; junction bases outside the gene matches: 7. This CDR3 is 16 amino acids long.

The chain combines TRBV4-1 with TRBJ1-1; 7 bases are shared with TRBD1. The V gene's germline CDR1 is MGHRA and CDR2 YSYEKL. CDR3 size: 15 residues. After removal of 3 bases from V and 3 bases from J, the junction contained 7 bases not matched to a gene. The CDR3 spells CASSQPTGMYTEAFF. As DNA, the CDR3 is TGCGCCAGCAGCCAGCCGACAGGGATGTACACTGAAGCTTTCTTT.

V is TRBV19 and J is TRBJ1-1, with 7 bases matching TRBD1. V shed 7 bases and J 5 bases; nucleotides not matched to a gene: 13. This CDR3 comprises 15 residues. Germline CDR1 and CDR2: LNHDA and SQIVND (reference sequence). CDR3 loop: CASIETATGRTEAFF. The CDR3 nucleotides read TGTGCCAGTATCGAAACCGCGACAGGGAGGACTGAAGCTTTCTTT.

The chain recombines TRBV7-2 with TRBJ2-7; 8 bases agree with TRBD1. The CDR3 sequence is 14 residues long. The trim removed 6 bases at V and 0 bases at J, leaving 4 bases unmatched. From germline, CDR1 is SGHTA and CDR2 FQGNSA. The CDR3 coding sequence is TGTGCCAGCAGGTTAACAGGGGGCTCCTACGAGCAGTACTTC. Residues: CASRLTGGSYEQYF.

The chain links TRBV9 to TRBJ2-1; tentatively, D is TRBD1 (5 bases). Trimming pared 2 bases from V and 3 bases from J, leaving 6 bases between. This CDR3 has 13 amino acids. Per the germline V gene, CDR1 is SGDLS and CDR2 is YYNGEE. DNA of the CDR3: TGTGCCAGCAGCGTTGACAGCTACAATGAGCAGTTCTTC. This gives the protein CASSVDSYNEQFF.

The CDR3 coding sequence is TGTGCCACCAGCATCGCGGCTAGCGGAAACAATGAGCAGTTCTTC. Translation gives CATSIAASGNNEQFF. The V call is TRBV15, the J call TRBJ2-1, with TRBD2 identical over 7 bases. V shed 4 bases and J 5 bases; nucleotides not matched to a gene: 8. This CDR3 has 15 residues. Germline V gives CDR1 LNHNV, CDR2 YYDKDF (reference sequence).